What follows describes a single TCR beta chain. Its antigen is not known. The data belong to a study of CD8 T cells in Susac syndrome. The RNA input was 0.5 to 1 ug, and it was reverse transcribed with random hexamers. Via MiXCR, TCRdb re-called the immunoSEQ multiplex PCR reads, giving one row per CDR3 protein. The table has about 430,000 distinct CDR3 sequences, roughly 85% seen once; the top ten hold roughly 0.1%. Study observations and caveats: The relatively small number of individuals in the TCR sequencing and HLA analysis was acknowledged by the study.

The material sequenced was CD8+ T cells from PBMCs. The sequence came from a human donor with multiple sclerosis.

CDR3 in DNA: TGTGCCAGCAGCCAATTGACAGTAACAACTGAAGCTTTCTTT. Its translation is CASSQLTVTTEAFF. The chain is built from TRBV14 and TRBJ1-1; D might be TRBD1 (5 bases). Germline loops: CDR1 SGHDN, CDR2 FVKESK. Trimming removed 2 bases from V and 5 bases from J, with 12 bases in between. This CDR3 spans 14 amino acids.